This T cell receptor (beta chain) derives from a study of blood T cell repertoires in COVID-19. Assay: immunoSEQ multiplex PCR; the TCRdb copy retains only in-frame clones and omits some. This table holds over 90,000 clones, about 85% found once. V gave up 4 bases and J gave up 7 bases; unmatched junction bases: 9. The CDR3 has 15 residues. Per germline, CDR1 MRHNA and CDR2 SNTAGT. The receptor was derived from a woman between 50 and 59 years old with COVID-19, enrolled during active disease. Source material: peripheral blood. The J gene is TRBJ2-1, the V gene TRBV6-4; 8 bases are shared with TRBD2. DNA of the CDR3: TGTGCCAGCAGTGCTGACTTGCGGGGGGATAATGAGCAGTTCTTC. It is translated as CASSADLRGDNEQFF.